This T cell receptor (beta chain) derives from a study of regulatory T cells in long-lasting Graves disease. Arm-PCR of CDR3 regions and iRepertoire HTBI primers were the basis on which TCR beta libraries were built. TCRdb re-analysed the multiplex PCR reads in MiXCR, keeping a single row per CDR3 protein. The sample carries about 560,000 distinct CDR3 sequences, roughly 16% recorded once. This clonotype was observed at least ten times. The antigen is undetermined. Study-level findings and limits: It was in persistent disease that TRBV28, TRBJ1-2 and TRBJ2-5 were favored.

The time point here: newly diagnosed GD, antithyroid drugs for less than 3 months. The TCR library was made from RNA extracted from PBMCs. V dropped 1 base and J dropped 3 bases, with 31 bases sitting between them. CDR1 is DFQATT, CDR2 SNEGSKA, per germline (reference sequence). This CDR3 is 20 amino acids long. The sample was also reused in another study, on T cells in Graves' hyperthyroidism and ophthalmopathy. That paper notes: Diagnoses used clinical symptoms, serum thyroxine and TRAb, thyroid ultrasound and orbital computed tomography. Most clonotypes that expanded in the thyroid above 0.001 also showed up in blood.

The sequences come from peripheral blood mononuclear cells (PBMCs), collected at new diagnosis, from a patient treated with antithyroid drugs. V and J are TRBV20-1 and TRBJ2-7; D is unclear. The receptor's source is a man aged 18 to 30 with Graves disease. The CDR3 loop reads CSARGWSNSSSELDRYEQYF. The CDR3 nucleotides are TGCAGTGCTAGAGGATGGAGTAACTCGTCTTCGGAGCTAGATCGCTACGAGCAGTACTTC.